One sample yielded the 10 T cell receptor beta chains listed below, sequenced in a study of early stage breast cancer tumors. Using immunoSEQ multiplex PCR, the repertoire was profiled, and TCRdb retains in-frame clones only, with some absent. The sample has 40,000 to 60,000 clones; 75% to 85% are singletons. The sequencing input was blood. The receptors were sampled from a person aged 45-65 years with breast cancer.

CDR3 sequence: CASSLFGYNEQFF. Written as DNA, the CDR3 is TGTGCCAGCAGTTTATTTGGTTACAATGAGCAGTTCTTC. The chain recombines TRBV27 with TRBJ2-1; D gene unclear. The CDR3 sequence is 13 residues long. Germline CDR1 is MNHEY and CDR2 is SMNVEV (reference sequence). Trimming took off 1 base at V and 4 bases at J, with 5 bases between the two ends.

The gene calls are TRBV2 and TRBJ2-7, with unresolved D. CDR3 length: 15 residues. Trimming stripped 0 bases from V and 2 bases from J, with 11 bases between. CDR1 and CDR2 from the germline V gene are SNHLY and FYNNEI. CDR3 sequence: CASSEAASTTYEQYF. The DNA of the CDR3 is TGTGCCAGCAGTGAAGCTGCGTCCACCACCTACGAGCAGTACTTC.

This chain links TRBV5-5 with TRBJ1-2; D is uncertain. CDR3 size: 15 residues. The V end was cut by 2 bases, the J end by 8 bases, with 19 bases between. Germline loops: CDR1 SGHKS, CDR2 YYEKEE (reference sequence). The CDR3: CASSFNDRASKGYTF. The DNA of the CDR3 is TGTGCCAGCAGCTTCAACGACCGGGCCTCAAAGGGCTACACCTTC.

This clone showed up just a few times. The gene calls are TRBV19 and TRBJ1-2; D is undetermined. Trimming stripped 5 bases from V and 5 bases from J, with 9 bases between. Germline CDR1 and CDR2: LNHDA and SQIVND (reference sequence). The CDR3 covers 12 residues. CDR3 sequence reads: CASSSSPYGYTF. The CDR3 DNA reads TGTGCCAGTAGTTCCTCCCCATATGGCTACACCTTC.

The chain carries TRBV7-6 and TRBJ2-7; D uncertain. Trimming left V 5 bases short and J 2 bases short, with 16 bases between. Germline CDR1 is SGHVS and CDR2 is FNYEAQ. The length of the CDR3 is 15 residues. DNA of the CDR3: TGTGCCAGCAGCCTGTACAATGCGGAGACCTACGAGCAGTACTTC. Its protein product is CASSLYNAETYEQYF.

The chain is built from TRBV4-1 and TRBJ2-6; D possibly uses TRBD1 or TRBD2 (7 bases each). The V and J ends lost 4 bases and 10 bases respectively, with 17 bases between them. The CDR3 contains 15 residues. Germline CDR1 reads MGHRA; CDR2 reads YSYEKL. The CDR3 DNA follows: TGCGCCAGCAGCCCGAATCAGGGGGGAGGGAACGTCCTGACTTTC. Protein sequence: CASSPNQGGGNVLTF.

The V gene is TRBV5-1, the J gene TRBJ2-7; no clear D. The germline V gene encodes CDR1 SGHRS and CDR2 YFSETQ. This CDR3 has 15 residues. V shed 0 bases and J shed 3 bases, with 13 bases lying between them. In DNA, the CDR3 is TGCGCCAGCAGCTTGGTGGACCCAGGCTACTACGAGCAGTACTTC. It codes for CASSLVDPGYYEQYF.

V and J are TRBV6-5 and TRBJ1-1; 9 positions agree with TRBD1. Germline values: CDR1 MNHEY, CDR2 SVGAGI. The CDR3 runs to 14 residues. The V segment lost 4 bases and the J segment 3 bases; nucleotides outside the gene matches: 3. Written as DNA, the CDR3 is TGTGCCAGCAGTTCGACAGGGGGGGACACTGAAGCTTTCTTT. This translates into CASSSTGGDTEAFF.

The chain links TRBV7-2 to TRBJ1-2, with TRBD1 matching over 7 bases. V dropped 4 bases and J dropped 3; count of bases not matched to a gene: 5. Per germline, CDR1 SGHTA and CDR2 FQGNSA. CDR3 length: 14 amino acids. The CDR3 protein is CASSSSTGDYGYTF. The CDR3 nucleotides read TGTGCCAGCAGCTCCTCCACAGGGGACTATGGCTACACCTTC.

The V and J genes are TRBV30 and TRBJ1-6; D unclear. The CDR3 sequence is 12 residues long. Germline lookup yields CDR1 GTSNPN and CDR2 SVGIG (reference sequence). V gave up 3 bases and J gave up 0 bases, with 0 bases separating them. The CDR3 DNA reads TGTGCCTGGAGCTCCTATAATTCACCCCTCCACTTT. Protein sequence: CAWSSYNSPLHF.